The 13 T cell receptor beta chains below all came from one sample that was sequenced in a study of somatic mutations in cytotoxic T cells in rheumatoid arthritis. Produced via immunoSEQ multiplex PCR; TCRdb's table is partial and in-frame only. The sample carries 14,000 or so clones, 65% to 75% recorded once. The sample was CD8+ T cells sorted from blood. The receptors were gathered from an adult with rheumatoid arthritis.

This chain joins TRBV7-6 and TRBJ1-1; D is perhaps TRBD1 (6 bases). V gave up 0 bases and J gave up 3 bases, with 11 bases separating them. CDR1 and CDR2 (germline): SGHVS, FNYEAQ. CDR3 length equals 15 residues. CDR3 DNA: TGTGCCAGCAGCTTAGCAGGGACAAGGCACACTGAAGCTTTCTTT. As protein: CASSLAGTRHTEAFF.

This clone occurred a few times. This chain links TRBV2 with TRBJ1-2; D ambiguous. This CDR3 contains 12 residues. Germline CDR1 reads SNHLY; CDR2 reads FYNNEI. V was trimmed by 1 base and J by 3 bases, leaving 3 bases between them. This CDR3 reads CASSEGYYGYTF. CDR3 sequence (DNA): TGTGCCAGCAGTGAAGGGTACTATGGCTACACCTTC.

V usage is TRBV14 and J usage is TRBJ2-7; a weak D match, TRBD2 (6 bases). The germline gives CDR1 SGHDN, CDR2 FVKESK. Trimming stripped 1 base from V and 2 bases from J, with 9 bases between. The CDR3 extends over 14 amino acids. The CDR3 protein is CASSQAGGAYEQYF. CDR3 nucleotide sequence: TGTGCCAGCAGCCAAGCCGGGGGAGCCTACGAGCAGTACTTC.

This chain uses TRBV25-1 with TRBJ1-1, with a weak D call TRBD1 (5 bases). Trimming shortened V by 7 bases and J by 3 bases, and 18 bases separated the two germline ends. The CDR3 contains 15 residues. CDR1 is MGHDK, CDR2 SYGVNS, per germline. The CDR3 sequence: CASNSGKRVDTEAFF. CDR3 DNA sequence: TGTGCCAGCAATTCAGGGAAACGAGTAGACACTGAAGCTTTCTTT.

The chain combines TRBV27 with TRBJ2-6, with TRBD1 as a possible D gene (5 bases). This CDR3 has 13 residues. Germline V gene data show CDR1 as MNHEY and CDR2 as SMNVEV (reference sequence). The V end was cut by 8 bases, the J end by 0 bases, with 5 bases between. This chain's CDR3 is CASGASGANVLTF. The CDR3 DNA reads as TGTGCCAGCGGGGCCTCTGGGGCCAACGTCCTGACTTTC.

V and J are TRBV28 and TRBJ1-3; D gene uncertain. Trimming shortened V by 8 bases and J by 4 bases, and 6 bases separated the two germline ends. Germline V gene data show CDR1 as MDHEN and CDR2 as SYDVKM. This CDR3 spans 11 amino acids. The CDR3, as DNA: TGTGCCAGCCAGCGAGGAAACACCATATATTTT. It is translated as CASQRGNTIYF.

The chain is built from TRBV4-2 and TRBJ1-5; D remains ambiguous. CDR1 and CDR2 (germline): LGHNA, YNFKEQ. CDR3 size: 14 residues. The V gene lost 0 bases and the J gene lost 6 bases, with 9 bases spanning the gap. In DNA form, the CDR3 reads TGTGCCAGCAGCCAAGAGTTAGGGTTTCAGCCCCAGCATTTT. This codes for CASSQELGFQPQHF.

V is TRBV4-1 and J is TRBJ2-2; 11 nucleotides align to TRBD1. In germline, CDR1 is MGHRA, CDR2 YSYEKL. V lost 4 bases to trimming and J lost 7 bases; unmatched junction nucleotides: 14. This CDR3 has 18 residues. CDR3: CASSRSPGQGGGGGELFF. CDR3 DNA: TGCGCCAGCAGCCGGTCCCCGGGACAGGGGGGAGGTGGCGGGGAGCTGTTTTTT.

The chain links TRBV6-5 to TRBJ1-1, with D hard to call. The CDR3 loop spans 14 amino acids. CDR1 and CDR2 from the germline V gene are MNHEY and SVGAGI. Trimming shortened V by 0 bases and J by 7 bases, and 12 bases separated the two germline ends. CDR3 protein: CASSYSSRTVEAFF. DNA of the CDR3: TGTGCCAGCAGTTACTCGAGTCGCACGGTTGAAGCTTTCTTT.

This chain connects TRBV7-6 to TRBJ2-7; a possible D gene is TRBD1 (5 bases). Germline assignment: CDR1 SGHVS and CDR2 FNYEAQ. Trimming pared 5 bases from V and 1 base from J, leaving 12 bases between. The CDR3 is made up of 14 amino acids. CDR3 in amino acids: CASSPDSQSYEQYF. CDR3 nucleotides: TGTGCCAGCAGCCCTGACAGCCAATCCTACGAGCAGTACTTC.

CDR3: CASSERQMNTEAFF. The CDR3 DNA sequence: TGTGCCAGCAGTGAAAGGCAAATGAACACTGAAGCTTTCTTT. This chain links TRBV2 with TRBJ1-1, with D uncertain. The V gene lost 2 bases and the J gene lost 0 bases, with 7 bases spanning the gap. The CDR3 spans 14 residues. The V gene's germline CDR1 is SNHLY and CDR2 FYNNEI.

The chain's CDR3 is CASSSVRGAGTSYEQYF. CDR3 nucleotides: TGTGCCAGCAGCTCCGTTCGGGGGGCAGGGACTTCCTACGAGCAGTACTTC. J is TRBJ2-7 and V is TRBV12-1; the D call of TRBD2 is as the table states it, not checked on the DNA. TRBV12-1 is listed as a pseudogene. The CDR3 totals 17 residues.

This clone occurred a few times. The same CDR3 can be traced to other DNA sequences in this sample. The CDR3 DNA follows: TGTGCCAGCAGTGAGGGCGACACCGGGGAGCTGTTTTTT. Its protein is CASSEGDTGELFF. This chain joins TRBV6-4 and TRBJ2-2; D is ambiguous. Germline V gene data show CDR1 as MRHNA and CDR2 as SNTAGT. CDR3 length: 13 residues. Trimming left V 3 bases short and J 3 bases short, with 5 bases between.